Below are 14 T cell receptor beta chains sequenced from a single sample in a study of T cells after yellow fever vaccination. TCRdb re-derived calls from the 5' RACE reads in MiXCR, one entry per CDR3 protein. The sample shows around 350,000 distinct CDR3 sequences, 6.2% of them seen only once. The starting material was PBMCs, obtained 5 days after the yellow fever booster vaccination. Receptors originate from a man under 40 who received the YFV17D yellow fever vaccine.

At least ten counts were recorded for this clonotype. The chain has TRBV7-2 and TRBJ2-3; D may match TRBD1 or TRBD2 (6 bases each). The CDR3 is 14 amino acids. Trimming pared 2 bases from V and 2 bases from J, leaving 8 bases between. Germline V gene lookup returns CDR1 SGHTA and CDR2 FQGNSA. The CDR3 coding sequence is TGTGCCAGCAGCTTAAGGGGGGTCACAGATACGCAGTATTTT. Amino acids: CASSLRGVTDTQYF.

This clonotype was detected many times. V gene TRBV12-3 or TRBV12-4 combines with J gene TRBJ2-2; 9 bases match TRBD2. CDR3 length equals 17 residues. The J segment lost 4 bases and the V segment lost 3 bases, leaving 9 bases of the junction unmatched. CDR3 residues: CASSFMAGGPSTGELFF. The CDR3 nucleotides are TGTGCCAGCAGTTTTATGGCGGGAGGGCCTAGCACCGGGGAGCTGTTTTTT.

This clonotype was detected many times. This chain connects TRBV9 to TRBJ2-5; D might be TRBD1 (6 bases). CDR3 size: 13 residues. Germline CDR1 SGDLS, CDR2 YYNGEE. Between the trimmed V and J ends, which lost 3 bases and 5 bases, there was a span of 11 bases. For the CDR3, the DNA is TGTGCCAGCAGCGAGGGGACAAGGGAGACCCAGTACTTC. This encodes CASSEGTRETQYF.

This clonotype has only a few counts. The genes are TRBV20-1 and TRBJ1-1; D unresolved. The CDR3 has 13 amino acids. Trimming cost V 3 bases and J 5 bases, with 13 bases left between them. Germline CDR1 DFQATT, CDR2 SNEGSKA (reference sequence). The CDR3 loop is CSARGQIGTEAFF. CDR3 DNA sequence: TGCAGTGCTAGGGGTCAGATAGGGACTGAAGCTTTCTTT.

This clonotype has ten or more counts. The genes are TRBV20-1 and TRBJ2-5; D gene uncertain. V gave up 4 bases and J gave up 1 base, with 10 bases separating them. CDR1 and CDR2 (germline): DFQATT, SNEGSKA (reference sequence). The length of the CDR3 is 13 residues. The CDR3 protein is CSAKRLSQETQYF. The CDR3 nucleotides are TGCAGTGCTAAGCGACTCAGCCAAGAGACCCAGTACTTC.

This clonotype has at least ten counts. V gene TRBV4-3 combines with J gene TRBJ2-1; a possible D gene is TRBD2 (6 bases). V was trimmed by 1 base and J by 0 bases, leaving 13 bases between them. In germline, CDR1 is LGHNA, CDR2 YSLEER. The CDR3 has 17 residues. In DNA, the CDR3 is TGCGCCAGCAGCCAAGTGGTGTACGGGGGCTCCTACAATGAGCAGTTCTTC. It specifies CASSQVVYGGSYNEQFF.

This clonotype was seen a few times. The rearrangement joins TRBV7-3 to TRBJ2-3, with D hard to call. This CDR3 region has 13 residues. V lost 5 bases and J lost 2, with 8 bases in between. Germline loops: CDR1 SGHTA, CDR2 FQGTGA. This CDR3 is CASSIQITDTQYF. The CDR3 bases are TGTGCCAGCAGCATACAAATCACAGATACGCAGTATTTT.

The table lists this clonotype with many counts. This sequence joins TRBV18 and TRBJ2-5; D call uncertain. CDR1 is KGHSH and CDR2 is LQKENI in the germline V gene. V was pared by 3 bases and J by 2 bases, with 1 base between. This CDR3 region has 11 residues. The CDR3 protein is CASSPQETQYF. Here the CDR3 DNA reads TGTGCCAGCTCACCTCAAGAGACCCAGTACTTC.

The chain is built from TRBV15 and TRBJ2-1; 9 bases are a match to TRBD2. Per the germline V gene, CDR1 is LNHNV and CDR2 is YYDKDF (reference sequence). The CDR3 runs 17 residues. The V segment lost 7 bases and the J segment 4 bases; nucleotides outside the gene matches: 14. The CDR3 region is CATNEGLAKSLYNEQFF. Here the CDR3 DNA reads TGTGCCACCAACGAGGGACTAGCAAAATCCCTTTACAATGAGCAGTTCTTC.

This clonotype has ten or more counts. The CDR3 reads CSAIRDSYSNQPQHF. The CDR3 DNA is TGCAGTGCTATCCGGGACTCATATAGCAATCAGCCCCAGCATTTT. The J gene is TRBJ1-5, the V gene TRBV20-1; perhaps TRBD1 as D (5 bases). The germline V gene encodes CDR1 DFQATT and CDR2 SNEGSKA (reference sequence). This CDR3 region has 15 residues. Trimming removed 4 bases from V and 0 bases from J, with 13 bases in between.

This clonotype came up many times. The J gene is TRBJ2-2, the V gene TRBV9, with D maybe TRBD2 (5 bases). The germline V gene encodes CDR1 SGDLS and CDR2 YYNGEE. The germline V and J ends were trimmed by 0 bases and 5 bases, with 17 bases remaining between them. The CDR3 runs to 17 residues. The CDR3 coding sequence is TGTGCCAGCAGCGTAGGAAGGTCCGCCGGGGATACCGGGGAGCTGTTTTTT. Its protein is CASSVGRSAGDTGELFF.

This clonotype was recorded a few times. V and J are TRBV4-3 and TRBJ2-1; 8 positions agree with TRBD1. CDR3 length equals 15 residues. The V gene end was trimmed by 1 base and the J gene end by 6 bases; junction bases not matched to a gene: 5. Per the germline V gene, CDR1 is LGHNA and CDR2 is YSLEER. CDR3 bases: TGCGCCAGCAGCCAAGCGGACAGGGATGGCAATGAGCAGTTCTTC. Its protein is CASSQADRDGNEQFF.

This clonotype has just a few counts. The rearrangement uses TRBV7-9 and TRBJ2-3, with 9 bases fitting TRBD1. This CDR3 has 16 residues. The V gene end was trimmed by 8 bases and the J gene end by 0 bases; junction bases not matched to a gene: 9. In germline, CDR1 is SEHNR, CDR2 FQNEAQ (reference sequence). CDR3: CASRIGTGKSTDTQYF. In DNA form, the CDR3 reads TGTGCCAGCCGCATCGGGACAGGGAAAAGCACAGATACGCAGTATTTT.

This sequence joins TRBV6-6 and TRBJ2-7; D may be TRBD1 (6 bases). The V gene's germline CDR1 is MNHNY and CDR2 SVGAGI (reference sequence). The CDR3 covers 13 residues. V was shortened by 6 bases and J by 3 bases, with 12 bases between the two germline ends. The CDR3 is CASSRDKSYEQYF. The CDR3 DNA reads as TGTGCCAGCAGCCGGGACAAGAGCTACGAGCAGTACTTC.